The source of this T cell receptor (beta chain) is a study of cytomegalovirus exposure and HLA in healthy donors. Whole-study findings and limits: Fewer N-insertions (relative to the approximately 670-donor mean) were reportedly seen in an Asian-associated ancestry cluster in a later analysis. Accurate prediction of most subjects' HLA-A and HLA-B alleles from TCR beta sequences was reported.

V gave up 9 bases and J gave up 1 base, with 12 bases separating them. CDR1 and CDR2 (germline): SEHNR, FQNEAQ (reference sequence). The length of the CDR3 is 13 residues. A remark on this clone: The antigen is not known.

PCR used 60 Vbeta primers and 13 Jbeta primers. Produced via immunoSEQ multiplex PCR; TCRdb's table is partial and in-frame only. The table has about 90,000 clones, roughly 78% seen once. This chain joins TRBV7-9 and TRBJ1-1; no definite D call. Material for sequencing was PBMCs. The receptor was derived from a woman in her thirties or forties in good health and CMV-seropositive. The CDR3 coding sequence is TGTGCCAGTAATCTCCAGAAGAACACTGAAGCTTTCTTT. It encodes CASNLQKNTEAFF.